This entry features one T cell receptor (beta chain) sequence. Its cognate antigen is unknown. Of the isolated RNA, all was reverse transcribed, and so the sequenced material was expressed TCRB transcripts. Libraries were prepared by immunoSEQ multiplex PCR; TCRdb keeps only in-frame clonotypes and omits some of them. The table records around 690,000 clones, roughly 12% of them present only once. The entry originates in a study of beta chain features in type 1 diabetes. The study's findings and limits: For type 1 diabetes patients, VDJ junctions showed fewer insertions and more deletions. Among all four CD4+ subsets, Type 1 diabetes patients had TCRB CDR3s that were moderately but significantly shorter.

Each of the CD4+ naive, central memory, regulatory and stem cell-like memory populations was sorted via CD45RO/CCR7/CD25/CD127/CD95/CD27. Sorting gave populations that all exceeded 95% purity. The sequencing sample was made of naive CD4+ T cells from blood. The receptor was derived from a man aged 25 to 45 with type 1 diabetes.

CDR3 region: CASSLVLAETDTQYF. CDR3 nucleotide sequence: TGTGCCAGCAGCTTGGTGCTAGCGGAGACAGATACGCAGTATTTT. The V call is TRBV5-4, the J call TRBJ2-3; 7 nucleotides agree with TRBD2. Losses at the gene ends were 0 bases for V and 3 bases for J; bases not matched to a gene: 4. The V gene's germline CDR1 is SGHNT and CDR2 YYREEE (reference sequence). CDR3 length: 15 amino acids.